Listed below are T cell receptor beta chains from one sample, sequenced in a study of shared clonotypes between healthy human individuals. Measured with immunoSEQ multiplex PCR; TCRdb has only the in-frame clones, and not every one. Of 950,000 to 1,300,000 clones in the sample, approximately 76% were seen once. Sequencing was done on a sample of memory CD4+ T cells sorted from blood. These receptors were obtained from a man aged 18 to 29 in good health. Both conserved end residues are part of each CDR3. Each record gives: J gene, CDR3 length, D gene, clone size, V gene, CDR3 protein, CDR3 DNA. A D gene is named only where the DNA matches it firmly. Rows give clone size only sometimes, using once, few, many, or a class for an expanded clone.

J gene: TRBJ2-1; CDR3 length: 15; D gene: -; clone size: -; V gene: TRBV2; CDR3 protein: CASSDQETSYNEQFF; CDR3 DNA: TGTGCCAGCAGTGATCAGGAAACCTCCTACAATGAGCAGTTCTTC
J gene: TRBJ2-3; CDR3 length: 15; D gene: -; clone size: -; V gene: TRBV5-1; CDR3 protein: CASSLALAEADTQYF; CDR3 DNA: TGCGCCAGCAGCTTGGCCTTAGCAGAAGCAGATACGCAGTATTTT
J gene: TRBJ1-5; CDR3 length: 12; D gene: -; clone size: -; V gene: TRBV12-5; CDR3 protein: CASGGVSAPQHF; CDR3 DNA: TGTGCTAGTGGCGGAGTCTCGGCGCCCCAGCATTTT
J gene: TRBJ1-5; CDR3 length: 14; D gene: -; clone size: few; V gene: TRBV4-2; CDR3 protein: CASSLDRNNQPQHF; CDR3 DNA: TGTGCCAGCAGCCTGGACAGAAATAATCAGCCCCAGCATTTT
J gene: TRBJ1-4; CDR3 length: 16; D gene: TRBD1; clone size: few; V gene: TRBV7-8; CDR3 protein: CASSPTGGYRNEKLFF; CDR3 DNA: TGTGCCAGCAGCCCGACAGGGGGCTACCGAAATGAAAAACTGTTTTTT
J gene: TRBJ2-7; CDR3 length: 15; D gene: TRBD1; clone size: -; V gene: TRBV28; CDR3 protein: CASTSAGTVSYEQYF; CDR3 DNA: TGTGCCAGCACCTCCGCCGGGACAGTCTCCTACGAGCAGTACTTC
J gene: TRBJ2-7; CDR3 length: 16; D gene: TRBD1; clone size: -; V gene: TRBV7-6; CDR3 protein: CASSLEQGYSSYEQYF; CDR3 DNA: TGTGCCAGCAGCTTAGAACAGGGGTATAGCTCCTACGAGCAGTACTTC
J gene: TRBJ1-1; CDR3 length: 12; D gene: -; clone size: -; V gene: TRBV11-2; CDR3 protein: CASSLGPAEAFF; CDR3 DNA: TGTGCCAGCAGCTTAGGGCCCGCTGAAGCTTTCTTT
J gene: TRBJ1-1; CDR3 length: 15; D gene: -; clone size: -; V gene: TRBV11-2; CDR3 protein: CASSLTGQRNTEAFF; CDR3 DNA: TGTGCCAGCAGCTTGACCGGACAGAGGAACACTGAAGCTTTCTTT
J gene: TRBJ2-3; CDR3 length: 16; D gene: TRBD1; clone size: -; V gene: TRBV9; CDR3 protein: CASSYGQGWGTDTQYF; CDR3 DNA: TGTGCCAGCAGCTATGGACAGGGATGGGGCACAGATACGCAGTATTTT
J gene: TRBJ2-5; CDR3 length: 16; D gene: -; clone size: -; V gene: TRBV7-6; CDR3 protein: CASSSGVSNYQETQYF; CDR3 DNA: TGTGCCAGCAGCTCCGGTGTATCGAACTACCAAGAGACCCAGTACTTC
J gene: TRBJ2-1; CDR3 length: 17; D gene: TRBD2; clone size: -; V gene: TRBV11-2; CDR3 protein: CASSLFPGLGYGGEQFF; CDR3 DNA: TGTGCCAGCAGCTTATTTCCGGGACTAGGGTATGGAGGTGAGCAGTTCTTC
J gene: TRBJ2-7; CDR3 length: 16; D gene: -; clone size: -; V gene: TRBV1; CDR3 protein: CTSSQDESGGQKEQYF; CDR3 DNA: TGCACCAGCAGCCAAGATGAAAGCGGGGGGCAGAAGGAGCAGTACTTC
J gene: TRBJ1-2; CDR3 length: 12; D gene: -; clone size: -; V gene: TRBV6-5; CDR3 protein: CASSPDSYGYTF; CDR3 DNA: TGTGCCAGCAGCCCGGACAGCTATGGCTACACCTTC
J gene: TRBJ2-7; CDR3 length: 14; D gene: TRBD1; clone size: -; V gene: TRBV2; CDR3 protein: CASSTDRGSYEQYF; CDR3 DNA: TGTGCCAGCAGTACGGACAGGGGATCCTACGAGCAGTACTTC
J gene: TRBJ2-2; CDR3 length: 13; D gene: TRBD1; clone size: -; V gene: TRBV10-3; CDR3 protein: CAIGQGSTGELFF; CDR3 DNA: TGTGCCATCGGACAGGGTTCCACCGGGGAGCTGTTTTTT
J gene: TRBJ1-2; CDR3 length: 14; D gene: -; clone size: -; V gene: TRBV19; CDR3 protein: CASSIVNSAYGYTF; CDR3 DNA: TGTGCCAGTAGTATCGTAAACAGTGCCTATGGCTACACCTTC
J gene: TRBJ1-2; CDR3 length: 12; D gene: -; clone size: -; V gene: TRBV28; CDR3 protein: CASSPSGYGYTF; CDR3 DNA: TGTGCCAGCAGTCCTTCGGGGTATGGCTACACCTTC
J gene: TRBJ2-1; CDR3 length: 17; D gene: TRBD2; clone size: -; V gene: TRBV5-4; CDR3 protein: CASSLAGGPFVYNEQFF; CDR3 DNA: TGTGCCAGCAGCTTGGCGGGAGGGCCGTTTGTCTACAATGAGCAGTTCTTC
J gene: TRBJ2-5; CDR3 length: 15; D gene: -; clone size: -; V gene: TRBV11-2; CDR3 protein: CASSLTFVRQETQYF; CDR3 DNA: TGTGCCAGCAGCTTAACTTTTGTCCGACAAGAGACCCAGTACTTC
J gene: TRBJ2-7; CDR3 length: 18; D gene: -; clone size: -; V gene: TRBV7-2; CDR3 protein: CASSQPAQRAKFSYEQYF; CDR3 DNA: TGTGCCAGCAGCCAACCCGCCCAGCGGGCGAAATTCTCCTACGAGCAGTACTTC
J gene: TRBJ1-2; CDR3 length: 14; D gene: -; clone size: -; V gene: TRBV6-1; CDR3 protein: CASSGDKANYGYTF; CDR3 DNA: TGTGCCAGCAGCGGTGATAAAGCGAACTATGGCTACACCTTC
J gene: TRBJ2-5; CDR3 length: 14; D gene: -; clone size: -; V gene: TRBV11-2; CDR3 protein: CASSLVAGLGAQYF; CDR3 DNA: TGTGCCAGCAGCTTAGTAGCAGGGCTCGGAGCCCAGTACTTC
J gene: TRBJ2-7; CDR3 length: 12; D gene: -; clone size: few; V gene: TRBV2; CDR3 protein: CATSSGTYEQYF; CDR3 DNA: TGTGCCACATCCTCAGGGACGTACGAGCAGTACTTC
J gene: TRBJ1-2; CDR3 length: 14; D gene: TRBD1; clone size: -; V gene: TRBV2; CDR3 protein: CASKGDRAIYGYTF; CDR3 DNA: TGTGCCAGCAAAGGGGACAGGGCAATCTATGGCTACACCTTC
J gene: TRBJ2-7; CDR3 length: 17; D gene: TRBD2; clone size: -; V gene: TRBV30; CDR3 protein: CAWNPDIAGTSSYEQYF; CDR3 DNA: TGTGCCTGGAACCCCGACATAGCGGGCACAAGCTCCTACGAGCAGTACTTC
J gene: TRBJ2-7; CDR3 length: 14; D gene: TRBD1; clone size: -; V gene: TRBV5-1; CDR3 protein: CASRVQGASYEQYF; CDR3 DNA: TGCGCCAGCAGGGTACAGGGGGCGTCTTACGAGCAGTACTTC
J gene: TRBJ2-4; CDR3 length: 13; D gene: TRBD1; clone size: few; V gene: TRBV10-1; CDR3 protein: CASSGDRRNIQYF; CDR3 DNA: TGCGCCAGCAGTGGGGACAGGAGAAACATTCAGTACTTC
J gene: TRBJ2-3; CDR3 length: 14; D gene: -; clone size: -; V gene: TRBV10-3; CDR3 protein: CAISEGGNTDTQYF; CDR3 DNA: TGTGCCATCAGTGAGGGAGGGAACACAGATACGCAGTATTTT
J gene: TRBJ2-7; CDR3 length: 12; D gene: -; clone size: -; V gene: TRBV10-3; CDR3 protein: CAISDLLGEQYF; CDR3 DNA: TGTGCCATCAGTGATTTACTGGGGGAGCAGTACTTC
J gene: TRBJ1-1; CDR3 length: 12; D gene: -; clone size: few; V gene: TRBV29-1; CDR3 protein: CSAIVGRGEAFF; CDR3 DNA: TGCAGCGCAATAGTGGGCCGAGGGGAAGCTTTCTTT
J gene: TRBJ1-1; CDR3 length: 14; D gene: -; clone size: -; V gene: TRBV6-1; CDR3 protein: CASRPGLGDTEAFF; CDR3 DNA: TGTGCCAGTCGTCCAGGGCTGGGAGACACTGAAGCTTTCTTT
J gene: TRBJ2-7; CDR3 length: 15; D gene: -; clone size: -; V gene: TRBV10-1; CDR3 protein: CASSELRDGRYEQYF; CDR3 DNA: TGCGCCAGCAGTGAGTTACGGGACGGGCGCTACGAGCAGTACTTC
J gene: TRBJ2-1; CDR3 length: 14; D gene: TRBD1; clone size: -; V gene: TRBV28; CDR3 protein: CASTGTGITMRQFF; CDR3 DNA: TGTGCCAGCACCGGGACAGGGATTACAATGAGGCAGTTCTTC
J gene: TRBJ1-6; CDR3 length: 13; D gene: -; clone size: -; V gene: TRBV11-2; CDR3 protein: CASSPRGGSPLHF; CDR3 DNA: TGTGCCAGCAGCCCCCGGGGGGGATCACCCCTCCACTTT
J gene: TRBJ2-2; CDR3 length: 19; D gene: TRBD2; clone size: -; V gene: TRBV9; CDR3 protein: CASSVGGLAGGPNTGELFF; CDR3 DNA: TGTGCCAGCAGCGTAGGGGGACTAGCGGGAGGGCCGAACACCGGGGAGCTGTTTTTT
J gene: TRBJ1-2; CDR3 length: 12; D gene: -; clone size: once; V gene: TRBV7-9; CDR3 protein: CASRDSNGGYTF; CDR3 DNA: TGTGCCAGCAGGGACAGCAACGGGGGCTACACCTTC
J gene: TRBJ2-5; CDR3 length: 17; D gene: -; clone size: once; V gene: TRBV1; CDR3 protein: CTSSQDLTQGRKETQYF; CDR3 DNA: TGCACCAGCAGCCAAGATCTAACCCAGGGGAGAAAAGAGACCCAGTACTTC
J gene: TRBJ1-1; CDR3 length: 15; D gene: TRBD1; clone size: -; V gene: TRBV6-1; CDR3 protein: CASSLNPGGGLEAFF; CDR3 DNA: TGTGCCAGCAGTCTAAACCCAGGGGGAGGGCTCGAAGCTTTCTTT
J gene: TRBJ2-7; CDR3 length: 15; D gene: TRBD2; clone size: -; V gene: TRBV6-5; CDR3 protein: CASSYSAGGMNEQYF; CDR3 DNA: TGTGCCAGCAGTTACTCTGCGGGAGGGATGAACGAGCAGTACTTC
J gene: TRBJ1-6; CDR3 length: 13; D gene: -; clone size: -; V gene: TRBV30; CDR3 protein: CAWSVSPNSPLHF; CDR3 DNA: TGTGCCTGGAGTGTCTCCCCGAATTCACCCCTCCACTTT
J gene: TRBJ2-5; CDR3 length: 12; D gene: -; clone size: -; V gene: TRBV14; CDR3 protein: CASSQYQETQYF; CDR3 DNA: TGTGCCAGCAGCCAATACCAAGAGACCCAGTACTTC